The T cell receptor (beta chain) under discussion was sequenced for a study of blood T cell repertoires in COVID-19. Study-wide context: Italy, Spain and the United States were the sources of the convalescent and acute COVID-19 samples.

Participants, roughly 18 to 89 years old, spanned about 26 US areas. In the authors' workflow: Amplification of reference gene primers was used by the study to estimate nucleated cell counts. The protocol was immunoSEQ multiplex PCR, while the TCRdb copy is restricted to in-frame clones and leaves out a portion. The DNA was the basis for D and trimming; V, J and clone size are from that table. The sample shows 150,000 to 200,000 clones, around 83% of them seen only once. Per germline, CDR1 SGHDN and CDR2 FVKESK. The CDR3 runs 12 residues. Between the trimmed V and J ends, which lost 1 base and 4 bases, there was a span of 4 bases.

This receptor was identified in a man aged 45-60 years who had recovered from COVID-19. The genes are TRBV14 and TRBJ1-1, with D uncertain. The material sequenced was PBMCs or T cells enriched from blood (not recorded which). DNA for the CDR3: TGTGCCAGCAGCCAAGGAGCCACTGAAGCTTTCTTT. It specifies CASSQGATEAFF.